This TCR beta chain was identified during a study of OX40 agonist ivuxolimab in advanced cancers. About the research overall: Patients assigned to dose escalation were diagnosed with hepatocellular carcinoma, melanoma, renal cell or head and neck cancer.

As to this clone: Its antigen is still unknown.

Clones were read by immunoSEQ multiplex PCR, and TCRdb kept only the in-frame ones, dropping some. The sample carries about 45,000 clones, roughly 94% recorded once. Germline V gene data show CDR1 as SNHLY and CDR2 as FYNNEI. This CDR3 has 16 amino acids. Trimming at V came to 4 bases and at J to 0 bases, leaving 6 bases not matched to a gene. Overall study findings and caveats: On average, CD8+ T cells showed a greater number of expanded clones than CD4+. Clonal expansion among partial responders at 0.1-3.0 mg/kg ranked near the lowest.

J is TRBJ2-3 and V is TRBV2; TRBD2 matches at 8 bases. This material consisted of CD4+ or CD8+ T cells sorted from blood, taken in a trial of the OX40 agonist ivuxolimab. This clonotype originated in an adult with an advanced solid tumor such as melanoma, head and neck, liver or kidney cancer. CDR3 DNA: TGTGCCAGCAGTGCTCGGGCGGGAGGAAGCACAGATACGCAGTATTTT. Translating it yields CASSARAGGSTDTQYF.